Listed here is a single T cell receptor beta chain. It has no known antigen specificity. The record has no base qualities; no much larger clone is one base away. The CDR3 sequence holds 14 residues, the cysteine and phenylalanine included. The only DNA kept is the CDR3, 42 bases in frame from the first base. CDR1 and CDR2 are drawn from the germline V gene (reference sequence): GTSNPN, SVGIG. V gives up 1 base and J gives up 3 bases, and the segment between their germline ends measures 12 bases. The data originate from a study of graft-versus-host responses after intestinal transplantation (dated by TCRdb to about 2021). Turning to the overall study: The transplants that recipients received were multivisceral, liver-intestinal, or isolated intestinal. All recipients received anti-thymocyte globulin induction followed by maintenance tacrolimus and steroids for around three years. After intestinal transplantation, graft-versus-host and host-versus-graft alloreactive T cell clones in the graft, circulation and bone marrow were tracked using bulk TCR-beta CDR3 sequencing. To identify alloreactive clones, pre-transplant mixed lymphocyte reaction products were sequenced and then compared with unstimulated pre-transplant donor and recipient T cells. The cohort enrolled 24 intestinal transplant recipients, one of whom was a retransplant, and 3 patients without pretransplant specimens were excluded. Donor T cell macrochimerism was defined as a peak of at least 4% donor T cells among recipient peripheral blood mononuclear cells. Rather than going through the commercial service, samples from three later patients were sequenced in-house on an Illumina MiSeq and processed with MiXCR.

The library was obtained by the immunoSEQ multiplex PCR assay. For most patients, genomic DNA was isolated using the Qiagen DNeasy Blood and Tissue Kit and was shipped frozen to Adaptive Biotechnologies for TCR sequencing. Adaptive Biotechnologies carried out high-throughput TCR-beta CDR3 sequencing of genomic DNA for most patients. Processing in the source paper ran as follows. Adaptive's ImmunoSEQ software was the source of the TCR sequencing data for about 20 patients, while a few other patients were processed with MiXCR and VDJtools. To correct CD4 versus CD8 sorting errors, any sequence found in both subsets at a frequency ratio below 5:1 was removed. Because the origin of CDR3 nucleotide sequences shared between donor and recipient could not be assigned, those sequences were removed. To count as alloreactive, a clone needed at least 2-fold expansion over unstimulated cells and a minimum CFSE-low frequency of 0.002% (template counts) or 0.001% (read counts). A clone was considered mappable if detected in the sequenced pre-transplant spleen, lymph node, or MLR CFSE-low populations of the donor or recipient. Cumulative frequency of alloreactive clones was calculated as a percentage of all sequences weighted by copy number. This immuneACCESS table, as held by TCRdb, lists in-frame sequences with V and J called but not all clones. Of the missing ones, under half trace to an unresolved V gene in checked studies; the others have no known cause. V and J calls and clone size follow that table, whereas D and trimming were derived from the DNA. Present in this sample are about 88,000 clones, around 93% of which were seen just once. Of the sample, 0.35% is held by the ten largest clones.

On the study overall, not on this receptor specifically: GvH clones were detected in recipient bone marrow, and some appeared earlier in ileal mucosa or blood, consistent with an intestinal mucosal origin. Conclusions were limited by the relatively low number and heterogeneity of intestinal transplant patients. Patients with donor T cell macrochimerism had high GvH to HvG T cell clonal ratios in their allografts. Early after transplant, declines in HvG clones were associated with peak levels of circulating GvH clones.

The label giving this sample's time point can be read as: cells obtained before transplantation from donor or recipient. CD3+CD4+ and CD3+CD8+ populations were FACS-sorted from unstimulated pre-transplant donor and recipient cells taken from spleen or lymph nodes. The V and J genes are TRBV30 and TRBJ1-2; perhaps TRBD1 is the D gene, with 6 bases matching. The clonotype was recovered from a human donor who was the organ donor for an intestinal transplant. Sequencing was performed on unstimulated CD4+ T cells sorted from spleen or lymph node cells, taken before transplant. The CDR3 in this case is CAWSGQGLDYGYTF. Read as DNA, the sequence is TGTGCCTGGAGTGGTCAGGGGCTGGACTATGGCTACACCTTC.